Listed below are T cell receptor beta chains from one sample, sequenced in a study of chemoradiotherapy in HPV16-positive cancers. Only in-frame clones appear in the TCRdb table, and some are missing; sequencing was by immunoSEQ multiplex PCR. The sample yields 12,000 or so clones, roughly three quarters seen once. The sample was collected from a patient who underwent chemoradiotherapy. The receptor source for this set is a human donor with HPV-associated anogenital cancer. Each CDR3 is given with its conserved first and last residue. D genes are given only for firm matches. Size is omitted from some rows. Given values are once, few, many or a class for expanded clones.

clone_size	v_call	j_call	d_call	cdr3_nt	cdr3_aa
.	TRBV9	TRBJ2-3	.	TGTGCCAGCAGCACAGATACGCAGTATTTT	CASSTDTQYF
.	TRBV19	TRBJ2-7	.	TGTGCCAGTAAGACAACAGGGTTGGGGGAGCAGTACTTC	CASKTTGLGEQYF
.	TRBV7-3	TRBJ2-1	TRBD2	TGTGCCAGCAGCTTGTGGACTAGCGGGGGTCCTGCCTACAATGAGCAGTTCTTC	CASSLWTSGGPAYNEQFF
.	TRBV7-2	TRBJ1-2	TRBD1	TGTGCCAGCAGCGAGACAGGGAGCTATGGCTACACCTTC	CASSETGSYGYTF
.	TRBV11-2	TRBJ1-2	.	TGTGCCAGCAGCTTAGATCTGGGCAGTCCTGGCTACACCTTC	CASSLDLGSPGYTF
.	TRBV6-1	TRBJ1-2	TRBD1	TGTGCCAGCAGTGCAATCCAAAGGACAGGGGACTATGGCTACACCTTC	CASSAIQRTGDYGYTF
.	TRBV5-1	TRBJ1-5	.	TGCGCCAGCAGCTCTCGCGAGGGTCAGCCCCAGCATTTT	CASSSREGQPQHF
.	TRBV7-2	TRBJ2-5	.	TGTGCCAGCAGCTTCCTGGAAGAGACCCAGTACTTC	CASSFLEETQYF
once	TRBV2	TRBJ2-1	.	TGTGCCAGCAGTGGTACCACCTTCTCCTACAATGAGCAGTTCTTC	CASSGTTFSYNEQFF
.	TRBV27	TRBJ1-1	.	TGTGCCAGCAGCCAAGGGCGTAACACTGAAGCTTTCTTT	CASSQGRNTEAFF
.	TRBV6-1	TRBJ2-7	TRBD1	TGTGCCAGTCAAAGGGAAGGGACAGGGAATTACGAGCAGTACTTC	CASQREGTGNYEQYF
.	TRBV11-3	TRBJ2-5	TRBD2	TGTGCCAGCAGCAGGACTAGCGGGGAAGAGACCCAGTACTTC	CASSRTSGEETQYF